This TCR beta chain comes out of a study of blood T cell repertoires in COVID-19 (dated by TCRdb to 2019 to 2021). Some background on the complete study: The collaborator samples originated in the United States, Italy and Spain and spanned the acute and convalescent phases of COVID-19. The material from the prospective study consisted of cDNA or gDNA derived from T cells, B-cell-depleted T cells, or PBMCs. The repertoires were released in a freely available public database meant as a resource for research on the immune response to SARS-CoV-2. The sample metadata nearly always contained a de-identified subject ID, COVID-19 status, age in years and sex. Samples were obtained from the ongoing ImmuneRACE study (first 160 participants) and from about 1,300 subjects provided by 6 global collaborators. HLA class I and class II types, where available, came from metadata supplied by the sample provider rather than from assay-based typing. The dataset comprised deeply sampled blood TCRbeta repertoires from subjects exposed to, actively infected with, or recovered from COVID-19.

At one collaborating source in Seattle, patients were enrolled during active infection and were followed longitudinally through the course of disease. Whole blood was collected in K2EDTA tubes by collaborating institutions according to the institutions' own protocols. For TCRbeta analysis, collaborator samples were shipped as frozen whole blood, as isolated PBMCs, or as DNA extracted from either sample type. TCRbeta CDR3 regions were amplified from genomic DNA by means of the immunoSEQ Assay, a bias-controlled multiplex PCR. The source study handled its data this way. The number of nucleated cells in each sample was estimated from the amplification of reference gene primers within the assay. To quantify the absolute abundance of each unique TCRbeta CDR3 rearrangement, sequence reads were collapsed and filtered. Productive Simpson clonality was computed per sample as the square root of Simpson's diversity index over productive rearrangements. This is the immuneACCESS table as TCRdb keeps it, with only in-frame sequences that have V and J called. A part of the clones is gone; compared with another copy, unresolved V genes explain less than half, and the rest is unexplained. V and J calls plus clone size are reproduced from that table; the DNA served to infer D and trimming. Across this sample there are 200,000 to 300,000 clones, with about 91% seen only once. Clones ranked in the top ten supply approximately 6% of the sample.

Summary of the overall study and its limitations: How much clinical and demographic metadata was included differed by source and by participant, and the metadata was provided uncurated.

Of note for this clone: This receptor's antigen is unknown. No much larger clone exists at a distance of one base, and base qualities are not known.

Sequencing was performed on peripheral blood. This receptor was taken from a woman in her 30s with COVID-19, enrolled during active disease.

At the DNA level, the sequence is TGTGCCAGCAGTGAGGGTAGGTCGGGGGGCGCCGCCACTGAAGCTTTCTTT. The translation is CASSEGRSGGAATEAFF. The chain is encoded by TRBV6-2 or TRBV6-3 joined to TRBJ1-1; possibly the D gene is TRBD1, per 6 matching bases. Trimming at the junction amounts to 5 bases on V and 4 bases on J, and the germline ends lie 23 bases apart. Spanning cysteine to phenylalanine, the CDR3 consists of 17 amino acids. Only CDR3 DNA remains: 51 bases, in frame from the first base. CDR1 MNHEY and CDR2 SVGEGT were looked up in the germline V gene.